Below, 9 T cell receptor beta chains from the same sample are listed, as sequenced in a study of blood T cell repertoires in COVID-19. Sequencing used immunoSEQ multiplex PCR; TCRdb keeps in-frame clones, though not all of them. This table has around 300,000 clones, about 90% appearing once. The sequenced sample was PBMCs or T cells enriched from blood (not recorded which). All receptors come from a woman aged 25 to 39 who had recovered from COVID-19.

The CDR3, as DNA: TGTGCCAGCAGCCGAGACGGTCACAATCAGCCCCAGCATTTT. This translates into CASSRDGHNQPQHF. The chain carries TRBV3-1 (or the pseudogene TRBV3-2) and TRBJ1-5; D gene ambiguous. The CDR3 length is 14 residues. V was shortened by 4 bases and J by 3 bases, with 10 bases between the two germline ends. Germline-derived CDR1 and CDR2 are LGHDT and YNNKEL (reference sequence).

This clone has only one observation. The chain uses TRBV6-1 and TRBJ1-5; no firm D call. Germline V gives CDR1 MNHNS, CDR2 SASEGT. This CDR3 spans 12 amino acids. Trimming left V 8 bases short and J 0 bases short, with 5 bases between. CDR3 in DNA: TGTGCCAGCCAGGATAGCAATCAGCCCCAGCATTTT. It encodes CASQDSNQPQHF.

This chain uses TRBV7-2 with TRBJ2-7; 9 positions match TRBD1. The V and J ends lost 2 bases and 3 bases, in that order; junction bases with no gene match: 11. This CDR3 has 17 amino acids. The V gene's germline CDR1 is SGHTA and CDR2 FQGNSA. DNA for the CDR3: TGTGCCAGCAGCTTAATAGGGACCAGACAGGGGGACTACGAGCAGTACTTC. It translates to CASSLIGTRQGDYEQYF.

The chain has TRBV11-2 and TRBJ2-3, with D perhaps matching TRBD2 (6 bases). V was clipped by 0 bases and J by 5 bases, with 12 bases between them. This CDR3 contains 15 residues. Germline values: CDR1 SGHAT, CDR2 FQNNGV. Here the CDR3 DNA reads TGTGCCAGCAGCTTAGAGGGGGGATCGGGAGATACGCAGTATTTT. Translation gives CASSLEGGSGDTQYF.

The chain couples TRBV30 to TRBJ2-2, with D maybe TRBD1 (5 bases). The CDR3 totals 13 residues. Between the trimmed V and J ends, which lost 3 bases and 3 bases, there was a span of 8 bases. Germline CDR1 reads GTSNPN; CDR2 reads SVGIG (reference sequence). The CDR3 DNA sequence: TGTGCCTGGAGGCAGGGTTACACCGGGGAGCTGTTTTTT. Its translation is CAWRQGYTGELFF.

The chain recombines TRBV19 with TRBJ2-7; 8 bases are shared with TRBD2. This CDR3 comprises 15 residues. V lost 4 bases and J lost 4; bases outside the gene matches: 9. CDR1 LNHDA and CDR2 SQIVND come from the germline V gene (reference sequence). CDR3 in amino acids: CASSRGLEGGYEQYF. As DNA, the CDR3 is TGTGCCAGTAGTAGGGGACTAGAAGGTGGATACGAGCAGTACTTC.

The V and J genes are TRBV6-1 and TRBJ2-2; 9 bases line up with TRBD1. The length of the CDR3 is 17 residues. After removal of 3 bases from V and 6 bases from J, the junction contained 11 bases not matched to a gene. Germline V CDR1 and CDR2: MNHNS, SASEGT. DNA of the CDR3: TGTGCCAGCAGTGATCCCACAGGGGGCCGAGTGGCCGGGGAGCTGTTTTTT. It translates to CASSDPTGGRVAGELFF.

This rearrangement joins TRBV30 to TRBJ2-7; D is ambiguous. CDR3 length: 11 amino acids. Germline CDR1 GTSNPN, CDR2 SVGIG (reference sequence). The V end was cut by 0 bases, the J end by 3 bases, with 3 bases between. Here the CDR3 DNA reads TGTGCCTGGAGTGTTCGCTACGAGCAGTACTTC. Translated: CAWSVRYEQYF. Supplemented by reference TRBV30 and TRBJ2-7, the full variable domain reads SQTIHQWPATLVQPVGSPLSLECTVEGTSNPNLYWYRQAAGRGLQLLFYSVGIGQISSEVPQNLSASRPQDRQFILSSKKLLLSDSGFYLCAWSVRYEQYFGPGTRLTVT.

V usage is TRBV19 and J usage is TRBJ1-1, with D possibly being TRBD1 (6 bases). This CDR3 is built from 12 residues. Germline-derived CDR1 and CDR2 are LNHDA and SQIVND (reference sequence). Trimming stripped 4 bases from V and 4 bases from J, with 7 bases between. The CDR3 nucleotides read TGTGCCAGTAGTAACAGGGTCACTGAAGCTTTCTTT. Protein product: CASSNRVTEAFF.